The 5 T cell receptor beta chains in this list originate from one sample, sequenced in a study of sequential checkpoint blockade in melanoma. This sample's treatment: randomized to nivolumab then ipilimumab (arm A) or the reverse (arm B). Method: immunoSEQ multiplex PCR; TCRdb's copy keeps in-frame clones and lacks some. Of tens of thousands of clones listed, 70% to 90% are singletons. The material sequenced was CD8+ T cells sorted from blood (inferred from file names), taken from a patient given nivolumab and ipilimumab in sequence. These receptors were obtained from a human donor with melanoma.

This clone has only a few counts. The CDR3: CASSFLAGFYEQYF. DNA of the CDR3: TGTGCCAGCAGTTTTCTAGCGGGGTTCTACGAGCAGTACTTC. This chain joins TRBV28 and TRBJ2-7; TRBD2 agrees at 9 bases. This CDR3 comprises 14 residues. The germline CDR1 and CDR2 sequences are MDHEN and SYDVKM. With 3 bases clipped from V and 3 bases from J, the junction kept 3 bases outside the gene matches.

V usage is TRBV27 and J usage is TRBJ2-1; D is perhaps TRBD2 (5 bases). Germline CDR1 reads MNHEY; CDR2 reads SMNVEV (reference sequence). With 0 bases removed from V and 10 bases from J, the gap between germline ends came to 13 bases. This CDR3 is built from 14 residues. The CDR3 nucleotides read TGTGCCAGCAGTTTATCGGTAGGGAGCGACGAGCAGTTCTTC. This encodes CASSLSVGSDEQFF.

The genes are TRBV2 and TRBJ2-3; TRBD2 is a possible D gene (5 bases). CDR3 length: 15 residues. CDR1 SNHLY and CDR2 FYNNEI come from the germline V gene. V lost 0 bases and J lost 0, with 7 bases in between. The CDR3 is CASSEALASTDTQYF. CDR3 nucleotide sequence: TGTGCCAGCAGTGAAGCCCTAGCTAGCACAGATACGCAGTATTTT.

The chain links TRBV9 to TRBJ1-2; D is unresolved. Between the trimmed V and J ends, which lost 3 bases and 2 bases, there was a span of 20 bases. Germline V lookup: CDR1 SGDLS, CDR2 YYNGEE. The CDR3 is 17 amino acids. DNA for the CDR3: TGTGCCAGCAGCGATACCACCGTGGGCGGGCCCAACTATGGCTACACCTTC. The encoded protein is CASSDTTVGGPNYGYTF. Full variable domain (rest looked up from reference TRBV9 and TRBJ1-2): DSGVTQTPKHLITATGQRVTLRCSPRSGDLSVYWYQQSLDQGLQFLIQYYNGEERAKGNILERFSAQQFPDLHSELNLSSLELGDSALYFCASSDTTVGGPNYGYTFGSGTRLTVV.

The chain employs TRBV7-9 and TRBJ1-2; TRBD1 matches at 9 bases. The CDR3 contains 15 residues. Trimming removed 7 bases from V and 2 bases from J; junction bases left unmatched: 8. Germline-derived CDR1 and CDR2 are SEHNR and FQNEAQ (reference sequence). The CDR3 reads CASKVRDRENYGYTF. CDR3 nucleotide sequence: TGTGCCAGCAAGGTTCGGGACAGGGAGAACTATGGCTACACCTTC.